This T cell receptor (beta chain) was obtained from a study of beta chain features in type 1 diabetes. The single heparinised draw taken from each donor contained about 110 mL of blood on average. Researchers reported sorting CD4+ naive, central memory, regulatory and stem cell-like memory cells via CD45RO/CCR7/CD25/CD127/CD95/CD27. This clone was observed a few times. Its target is unknown. All of the isolated RNA was reverse transcribed, so expressed TCRB transcripts were sequenced. Samples of naive, central memory and regulatory T cells yielded a mean of about 3.4 million reads. TCRdb's copy holds only in-frame clones and misses some; the assay was immunoSEQ multiplex PCR. The data contain roughly 150,000 clones, around 8.4% of them seen just once; the ten biggest clones take up approximately 0.54%. Findings and limits, study-wide: Shorter TCRB CDR3s, moderately but significantly so, marked every one of the four CD4+ subsets in Type 1 diabetes patients. Naive, central memory and regulatory TCRB repertoires appeared more similar among patients than healthy donors.

The CDR3 has 15 residues. Germline V gives CDR1 KGHSH, CDR2 LQKENI. V dropped 1 base and J dropped 7 bases, with 13 bases sitting between them. The receptor comes from a woman aged 18 to 35 with type 1 diabetes. Source material: central memory CD4+ T cells from blood. The chain has TRBV18 and TRBJ1-4; D perhaps matches TRBD1 (5 bases). CDR3 protein: CASSPRGETREKLFF. The CDR3 region has the DNA TGTGCCAGCTCACCACGGGGGGAGACGCGTGAAAAACTGTTTTTT.